A selection of T cell receptor beta chains follows, all from one sample in a study of cytomegalovirus exposure and HLA in healthy donors. TCRdb keeps only in-frame clones here, not all; method: immunoSEQ multiplex PCR. The sample has a few hundred thousand clones, approximately 79% seen once. Sequencing used PBMCs. Every receptor here comes from a girl aged 2 to 10 in good health and CMV-seronegative. Both conserved end residues are part of each CDR3. The D gene is left open where the match is weak. Not all rows give a size; the values are once, few, many and, for expanded clones, a class.

d_call j_call clone_size v_call cdr3_nt cdr3_aa
TRBD1 TRBJ1-1 . TRBV6-5 TGTGCCAGCAGTTTCCTTCCGGGACAGGGGGCCACTGAAGCTTTCTTT CASSFLPGQGATEAFF
. TRBJ1-6 few TRBV5-1 TGCGCCAGCAGCTTTGACAGCAACTCCTATAATTCACCCCTCCACTTT CASSFDSNSYNSPLHF
. TRBJ1-1 . TRBV6-5 TGTGCCAGCAGTTACTCCGGCGGGAACACTGAAGCTTTCTTT CASSYSGGNTEAFF
. TRBJ2-1 once TRBV27 TGTGCCAGCAGTCCCCGCGCCTACAATGAGCAGTTCTTC CASSPRAYNEQFF
. TRBJ1-1 few TRBV28 TGTGCCAGCAGGCGGGGTGAAGCGGCTTTCTTT CASRRGEAAFF
TRBD2 TRBJ2-7 . TRBV30 TGTGCCTGGAGTCGACTAGCGGGATCCACTCTTTACTCCTACGAGCAGTACTTC CAWSRLAGSTLYSYEQYF
. TRBJ2-7 . TRBV18 TGTGCCAGCTCTAAACGGACACGCATCCACGAGCAGTACTTC CASSKRTRIHEQYF
TRBD2 TRBJ2-5 . TRBV5-4 TGTGCCAGCAGACGGGGACTAGCGGAGTCCCAAGAGACCCAGTACTTC CASRRGLAESQETQYF
TRBD2 TRBJ2-3 few TRBV4-1 TGCGCCAGCAGCCAATCAACCGGGACTAGATTCGCAGATACGCAGTATTTT CASSQSTGTRFADTQYF
. TRBJ2-2 . TRBV9 TGTGCCAGCAGCTCTCCTGTGGCGGGCCCAAACACCGGGGAGCTGTTTTTT CASSSPVAGPNTGELFF
TRBD1 TRBJ2-1 . TRBV10-3 TGTGCCATCAGTACGACAGGGAGCGTCGATGAGCAGTTCTTC CAISTTGSVDEQFF
. TRBJ2-5 . TRBV7-9 TGTGCCAGCAGCTTAGTAAACCAAGAGACCCAGTACTTC CASSLVNQETQYF
. TRBJ1-1 . TRBV6-1 TGTGCCAGCAGTGAGGGGAGGGGCGCTGAAGCTTTCTTT CASSEGRGAEAFF
. TRBJ2-7 . TRBV7-6 TGTGCCAGCAGCGGGACATCCTCCTACGAGCAGTACTTC CASSGTSSYEQYF
TRBD2 TRBJ2-7 . TRBV2 TGTGCCAGCAACAGACTAGCGGTCTACGAGCAGTACTTC CASNRLAVYEQYF
TRBD2 TRBJ2-1 few TRBV19 TGTGCCAGTAGTCCGACTAGCGGGAGGGACTCCTACAATGAGCAGTTCTTC CASSPTSGRDSYNEQFF
. TRBJ2-7 . TRBV2 TGTGCCAGCTCCGCAGAAGCCTACGAGCAGTACTTC CASSAEAYEQYF
. TRBJ2-7 . TRBV10-2 TGCGCCAGTTCTCAGGGCTACGAGCAGTACTTC CASSQGYEQYF
. TRBJ1-1 . TRBV6-5 TGTGCCAGCAGTCAAGGAAGAGGGAACACTGAAGCTTTCTTT CASSQGRGNTEAFF
. TRBJ2-7 . TRBV27 TGTGCCAGCAGTTCGCGGGTTCCCAGCGAGCAGTACTTC CASSSRVPSEQYF
TRBD1 TRBJ1-2 . TRBV7-9 TGTGCCAGCAGCTTAGACGGACAGGGGGCGCGGGGCTACACCTTC CASSLDGQGARGYTF
TRBD2 TRBJ2-5 . TRBV29-1 TGCAGCGTCCCCGGGGGGAGCAGGCAGGCCCAGTACTTC CSVPGGSRQAQYF
. TRBJ1-6 . TRBV5-4 TGTGCCAGCAGAGTACAGGGAAGGAATTCACCCCTCCACTTT CASRVQGRNSPLHF
TRBD1 TRBJ2-1 few TRBV7-3 TGTGCCAGCAGCTCTCGGCAGGGGGAAGGTTACAATGAGCAGTTCTTC CASSSRQGEGYNEQFF
TRBD1 TRBJ2-3 . TRBV5-1 TGCGCCAGCAGCTCGGGACAGTCCACAGATACGCAGTATTTT CASSSGQSTDTQYF
TRBD2 TRBJ2-2 . TRBV7-9 TGTGCCAGCAGCTTGGCGGGGGGGAACACCGGGGAGCTGTTTTTT CASSLAGGNTGELFF
. TRBJ1-1 . TRBV10-1 TGCGCCAGCAGTGACCGAGTCACAGGTCGAGCTTTCTTT CASSDRVTGRAFF
TRBD2 TRBJ2-1 . TRBV5-1 TGCGCCAGCAGCTTGGCCGGTAGCGGGGGGGTGGATGAGCAGTTCTTC CASSLAGSGGVDEQFF
TRBD1 TRBJ1-2 . TRBV15 TGTGCCACCAGCAGAGACGAGGCAGGGGGCTATGGCTACACCTTC CATSRDEAGGYGYTF
TRBD1 TRBJ2-2 . TRBV19 TGTGCCAGTAGATGGGACAGACAAACCGGGGAGCTGTTTTTT CASRWDRQTGELFF
. TRBJ2-2 . TRBV7-9 TGTGCCAGCAGCTTAGACGGACAGCCGAACACCGGGGAGCTGTTTTTT CASSLDGQPNTGELFF
. TRBJ2-5 . TRBV27 TGTGCCAGCAGGACTGGCCAAGAGACCCAGTACTTC CASRTGQETQYF
. TRBJ2-3 . TRBV6-5 TGTGCCAGCAGTCCGACCCCCTCGAGGACAGATACGCAGTATTTT CASSPTPSRTDTQYF
. TRBJ2-7 . TRBV29-1 TGCAGCGTTGGGGCAGGGGAGTACGAGCAGTACTTC CSVGAGEYEQYF
TRBD2 TRBJ2-1 . TRBV29-1 TGCAGCGTTGAACTAGCGGGAGGGTACAATGAGCAGTTCTTC CSVELAGGYNEQFF
TRBD1 TRBJ2-7 few TRBV18 TGTGCCAGCTCTCTCCGGGACAGGATTGAGCAGTACTTC CASSLRDRIEQYF
. TRBJ1-1 . TRBV5-6 TGTGCCAGCAGCTTGGACAGGAGGAACACTGAAGCTTTCTTT CASSLDRRNTEAFF
. TRBJ1-2 . TRBV6-5 TGTGCCAGCCTCCCCCTCCCCCTAGGGGTGAATGGCTACACCTTC CASLPLPLGVNGYTF
. TRBJ2-6 . TRBV30 TGTGCCTGGACCCCAGGGTCTGGGGCCAACGTCCTGACTTTC CAWTPGSGANVLTF
. TRBJ1-1 . TRBV11-2 TGTGCCAGCAGCTTAGGGGCAGGGAGGTGGCCTGAAGCTTTCTTT CASSLGAGRWPEAFF
TRBD1 TRBJ1-6 . TRBV7-9 TGTGCCAGCAGCCCAGATGACAGGGGGCTGGATTCACCCCTCCACTTT CASSPDDRGLDSPLHF
TRBD2 TRBJ2-5 . TRBV4-2 TGTGCCAGCAGCCAAGTGTCGGCGGGAGGGACGAGGGAGACCCAGTACTTC CASSQVSAGGTRETQYF
. TRBJ2-5 few TRBV11-3 TGTGCCAGCAGCCCCGCCGGTTCGCAAGAGACCCAGTACTTC CASSPAGSQETQYF
. TRBJ1-6 . TRBV5-1 TGCGCCAGCAGCTTGGAAGGGGTTCCCGGCTCAGATAATTCACCCCTCCACTTT CASSLEGVPGSDNSPLHF
. TRBJ1-3 . TRBV15 TGTGCCGCCAGCAGAGATTCGGACAGCTCTGGAAACACCATATATTTT CAASRDSDSSGNTIYF
TRBD1 TRBJ2-1 . TRBV7-9 TGTGCCAGCAGCGCACTTGACAGGGGGCGAAGCAATGAGCAGTTCTTC CASSALDRGRSNEQFF
. TRBJ1-2 . TRBV4-2 TGTGCCAGCAGCCAAAGTTTTCTAGAGCAGTCTAACTATGGCTACACCTTC CASSQSFLEQSNYGYTF
. TRBJ2-6 . TRBV7-6 TGTGCCAGCAGCCAATCTCTGGGCGCCAACGTCCTGACTTTC CASSQSLGANVLTF
TRBD1 TRBJ1-2 once TRBV6-1 TGTGCCAGCAGTGAAAGGCGACAGGGCAATGGCTACACCTTC CASSERRQGNGYTF
. TRBJ2-1 few TRBV5-4 TGTGCCAGCAGCTTGGGTACCGGTGAGCAGTTCTTC CASSLGTGEQFF
TRBD1 TRBJ1-2 few TRBV5-5 TGTGCCAGCAGCTTTTACACCCCGGCGGGACAGGGGGAGTTGGGCTACACCTTC CASSFYTPAGQGELGYTF